This TCR beta chain was sequenced in a study of T-cell reconstitution after alpha-beta-depleted transplantation in children. Overall study findings and caveats: Several patients had high TCRbeta diversity at day 60; it came from surviving recipient T cells and thymic progenitors. After one year, T-cell counts and TCRbeta diversity mostly came from new T cells. Reports say that about two months after transplant, the alpha-beta T cells came out of several hundred graft clones that had expanded.

This sample's TCRbeta library carried unique molecular identifier barcodes. TCRdb processed the PCR reads anew with MiXCR; each CDR3 protein has one entry. This sample yields about 1,000,000 distinct CDR3 sequences, of which about 31% are seen a single time; roughly 27% belongs to the top ten. On this clonotype: Its target is not known.

Germline assignment: CDR1 SGHRS and CDR2 YFSETQ. After removal of 3 bases from V and 6 bases from J, the junction contained 4 bases not matched to a gene. The CDR3 runs to 14 residues. This rearrangement joins TRBV5-1 to TRBJ2-2, with TRBD1 matching over 8 bases. This receptor was obtained from a boy younger than two who had a stem cell transplant for SCID, so the T cells may come from the graft donor. Sequences were derived from PBMCs, mostly from graft donor cells, sampled 360 days after TCRalphabeta/CD19-depleted stem cell transplant. CDR3: CASSSTGDPGELFF. CDR3 DNA sequence: TGCGCCAGCAGCTCGACAGGGGATCCCGGGGAGCTGTTTTTT.